This T cell receptor beta chain emerged from a study of T cell responses to AZD1222 COVID-19 vaccine. Sequenced by immunoSEQ multiplex PCR; TCRdb stores in-frame clones only, minus some. The data contain 90,000 to 120,000 clones, 87% of them singletons. From germline, CDR1 is LGHNA and CDR2 YNFKEQ. This CDR3 spans 14 amino acids. Between the trimmed V and J ends, which lost 7 bases and 7 bases, there was a span of 18 bases. This sequence joins TRBV4-2 and TRBJ2-3, with a weak D call TRBD2 (6 bases). This clonotype was obtained from an adult who received the AZD1222 COVID-19 vaccine. Specimen: peripheral blood, collected 28 days after the second AZD1222 dose. DNA for the CDR3: TGTGCCAGCAAACGGGGGTGGCGGGAATATACGCAGTATTTT. The encoded protein is CASKRGWREYTQYF.